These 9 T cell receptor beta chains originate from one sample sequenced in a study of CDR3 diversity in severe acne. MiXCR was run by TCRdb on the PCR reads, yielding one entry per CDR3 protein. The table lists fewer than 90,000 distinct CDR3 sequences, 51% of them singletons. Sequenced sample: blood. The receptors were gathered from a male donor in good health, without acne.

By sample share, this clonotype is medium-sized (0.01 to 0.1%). The CDR3, as DNA: TGTGCCACCAGCAGACAGGGGGCGAATCAGCCCCAGCATTTT. It is translated as CATSRQGANQPQHF. The chain is built from TRBV15 and TRBJ1-5, with 8 positions matching TRBD1. V was clipped by 2 bases and J by 4 bases; unmatched bases: 1. Germline assignment: CDR1 LNHNV and CDR2 YYDKDF (reference sequence). The CDR3 has 14 residues.

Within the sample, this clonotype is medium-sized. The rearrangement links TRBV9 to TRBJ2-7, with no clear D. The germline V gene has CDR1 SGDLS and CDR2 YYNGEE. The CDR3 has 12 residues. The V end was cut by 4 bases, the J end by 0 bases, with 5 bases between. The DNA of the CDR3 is TGTGCCAGCAGCACCTTCTCCTACGAGCAGTACTTC. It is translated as CASSTFSYEQYF.

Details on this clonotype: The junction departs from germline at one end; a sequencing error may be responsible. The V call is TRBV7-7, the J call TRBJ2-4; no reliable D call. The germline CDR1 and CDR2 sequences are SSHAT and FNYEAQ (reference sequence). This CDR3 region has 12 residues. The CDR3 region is CASSLWENIQYF. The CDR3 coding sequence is TGTGCTAGCAGCTTATGGGAAAACATTCAGTACTTC.

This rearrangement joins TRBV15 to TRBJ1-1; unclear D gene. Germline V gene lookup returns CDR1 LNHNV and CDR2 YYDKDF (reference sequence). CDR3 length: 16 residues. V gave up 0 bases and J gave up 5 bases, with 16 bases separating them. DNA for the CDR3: TGTGCCACCAGCAGAGACAGACCCGAGATCGATACTGAAGCTTTCTTT. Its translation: CATSRDRPEIDTEAFF.

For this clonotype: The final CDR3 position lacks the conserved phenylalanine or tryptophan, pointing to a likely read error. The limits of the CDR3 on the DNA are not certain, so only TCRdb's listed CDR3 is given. This chain's CDR3 is CSASVGTGQNA. The chain has TRBV20-1 and TRBJ2-5; the D call of TRBD1 is as the table states it, not checked on the DNA. The germline V gene encodes CDR1 DFQATT and CDR2 SNEGSKA (reference sequence). The CDR3 region is 11 residues in length, termini included.

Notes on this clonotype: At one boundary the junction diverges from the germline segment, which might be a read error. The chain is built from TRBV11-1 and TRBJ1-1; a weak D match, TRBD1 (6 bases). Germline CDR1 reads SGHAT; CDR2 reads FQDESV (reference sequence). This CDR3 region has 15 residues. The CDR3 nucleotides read TGTGCCAGCAGCCAAGTCTGGACAGCGAACACTGGAGCTTTCTTT. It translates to CASSQVWTANTGAFF.

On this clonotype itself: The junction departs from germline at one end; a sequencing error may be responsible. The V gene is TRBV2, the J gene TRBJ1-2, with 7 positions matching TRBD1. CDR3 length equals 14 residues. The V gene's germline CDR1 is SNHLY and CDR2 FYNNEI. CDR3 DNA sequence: TGTGCCAGCAGGCCGGGGACAGCGGAATACGGCTACCCCTTC. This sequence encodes CASRPGTAEYGYPF.

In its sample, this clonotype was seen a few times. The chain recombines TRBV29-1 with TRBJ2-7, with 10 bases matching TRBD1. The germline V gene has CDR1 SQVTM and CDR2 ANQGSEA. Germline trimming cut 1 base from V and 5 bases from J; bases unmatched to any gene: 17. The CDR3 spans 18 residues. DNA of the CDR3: TGCAGCGTTGAAGTTGGGACAGGGGCGGGAGGCTTCCTCAACGAGCAGTACTTC. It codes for CSVEVGTGAGGFLNEQYF.

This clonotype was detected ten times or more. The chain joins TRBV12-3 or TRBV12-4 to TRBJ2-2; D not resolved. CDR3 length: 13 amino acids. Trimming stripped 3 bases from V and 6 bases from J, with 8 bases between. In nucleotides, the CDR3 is TGTGCCAGCAGTTTCTCGGAAGCCGGGGAGCTGTTTTTT. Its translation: CASSFSEAGELFF.